Following are 6 T cell receptor beta chains from one sample sequenced in a study of spatial heterogeneity in lung cancer. Via MiXCR, TCRdb re-called the 5' RACE reads, giving one row per CDR3 protein. Of 8,500 to 14,000 distinct CDR3 sequences in the sample, roughly 3.6% were seen once. Noted time point: sample taken at primary tumor resection. From tumor, nontumor lung or frozen PBMC, whole RNA was taken unsorted for sequencing. This specimen consisted of PBMCs, obtained at surgery. The origin of the receptors is a female donor with early-stage non-small cell lung cancer.

There are many counts of this clonotype. This beta chain appears as a stray read in a library generated for alpha chains; its size is not informative. This chain joins TRBV4-1 and TRBJ2-7; D is possibly TRBD2 (7 bases). With 4 bases removed from V and 0 bases from J, the gap between germline ends came to 16 bases. The germline V gene encodes CDR1 MGHRA and CDR2 YSYEKL. The length of the CDR3 is 16 residues. CDR3 nucleotide sequence: TGCGCCAGCAGCCTTCAGCGGGACATTTCCTCCTACGAGCAGTACTTC. The encoded protein is CASSLQRDISSYEQYF.

This clonotype was detected many times. For a library built for alpha chains, this beta chain is a stray read; little rests on its size. The rearrangement joins TRBV6-2 or TRBV6-3 to TRBJ2-1; D might be TRBD1 or TRBD2, each matching 6 bases. This CDR3 is 14 amino acids long. The V end lost 2 bases, the J end lost 15 bases, and 20 bases lay between the germline ends. Germline CDR1 MNHEY, CDR2 SVGEGT. CDR3 in DNA: TGTGCCAGCAGTTACCGCCCACAGGGAAGGGACTCGTTCTTC. This sequence encodes CASSYRPQGRDSFF.

This clonotype was seen repeatedly, ten times or more. This beta chain is an off-target read within a library intended for alpha chains, so its frequency means little. The J gene is TRBJ2-1, the V gene TRBV7-2; D not resolved. CDR1 and CDR2 (germline): SGHTA, FQGNSA. Trimming cost V 0 bases and J 3 bases, with 9 bases left between them. This CDR3 comprises 15 residues. CDR3 nucleotides: TGTGCCAGCAGCTTAGCCTACAGATACTACAATGAGCAGTTCTTC. This gives the protein CASSLAYRYYNEQFF.

This clonotype was picked up a small number of times. This beta chain is a stray sequence in a library constructed for alpha chains; its clone size is not meaningful. The rearrangement uses TRBV5-6 and TRBJ2-1; D gene uncertain. Germline V gene data show CDR1 as SGHDT and CDR2 as YYEEEE. This CDR3 has 12 residues. V was trimmed by 3 bases and J by 7 bases, leaving 8 bases between them. CDR3 DNA: TGTGCCAGCAGCTCAAGGGTAAATGAGCAGTTCTTC. Its protein is CASSSRVNEQFF.

This clonotype was picked up many times. The size of this beta chain means little, since it is a stray read in a library made for alpha chains. The V gene is TRBV29-1, the J gene TRBJ2-5; TRBD1 agrees at 9 bases. CDR1 and CDR2 (germline): SQVTM, ANQGSEA. With V trimmed by 0 bases and J by 2 bases, 4 bases remained unmatched. This CDR3 has 15 amino acids. The CDR3 DNA reads as TGCAGCGTTGAAGATGGGACAGGGCGGCAAGAGACCCAGTACTTC. Its protein product is CSVEDGTGRQETQYF. The complete variable domain, with remaining parts taken from reference TRBV29-1 and TRBJ2-5, reads SAVISQKPSRDICQRGTSLTIQCQVDSQVTMMFWYRQQPGQSLTLIATANQGSEATYESGFVIDKFPISRPNLTFSTLTVSNMSPEDSSIYLCSVEDGTGRQETQYFGPGTRLLVL.

This clonotype occurred many times. This beta chain slipped into a library made for alpha chains as a stray read, so its size is not meaningful. V is TRBV15 and J is TRBJ2-1, with 7 bases identical to TRBD1. CDR1 and CDR2 from the germline V gene are LNHNV and YYDKDF (reference sequence). The CDR3 is 17 residues long. V dropped 0 bases and J dropped 3; count of bases not matched to a gene: 8. The CDR3 DNA is TGTGCCACCAGCAGAGATCATTACCAGGGGGACTACAATGAGCAGTTCTTC. This encodes CATSRDHYQGDYNEQFF.